This is a list of T cell receptor beta chains from one sample in a study of blood T cell repertoires in COVID-19. Clones were sequenced by immunoSEQ multiplex PCR, and TCRdb holds only the in-frame ones, with some missing. The sample holds 200,000 to 250,000 clones; around 91% are singletons and the top ten take 4% to 5.5%. The source material was peripheral blood. Receptors were obtained from a middle-aged woman with acute or convalescent COVID-19. CDR3s include the opening cysteine and the closing phenylalanine or tryptophan. A D gene is named only where the DNA matches it firmly. A row's size may be missing; if present it is once, few, many or a size class.

>NA|TRBV5-1|TRBJ1-1|NA
CASSLGGRLGNTEAFF
TGCGCCAGCAGCTTGGGGGGCAGGCTAGGGAACACTGAAGCTTTCTTT
>TRBD2|TRBV9|TRBJ2-3|NA
CASSVGGLETDTQYF
TGTGCCAGCAGCGTAGGGGGACTAGAGACAGATACGCAGTATTTT
>NA|TRBV9|TRBJ1-1|NA
CASSANTEAFF
TGTGCCAGCAGCGCAAACACTGAAGCTTTCTTT
>TRBD1|TRBV5-1|TRBJ2-6|NA
CASRIQGAGANVLTF
TGCGCCAGCCGAATACAGGGGGCTGGGGCCAACGTCCTGACTTTC
>NA|TRBV11-2|TRBJ2-3|once
CASRPGRGGGPLGDTQYF
TGTGCCAGCAGACCAGGGAGGGGCGGGGGCCCTCTGGGAGATACGCAGTATTTT
>TRBD1|TRBV7-8|TRBJ1-4|NA
CASSSGTGGDEKLFF
TGTGCCAGCAGCTCCGGGACAGGGGGGGACGAAAAACTGTTTTTT
>NA|TRBV24-1|TRBJ2-1|NA
CATSEPGLDYNEQFF
TGTGCCACCAGCGAGCCGGGACTGGACTACAATGAGCAGTTCTTC
>TRBD1|TRBV18|TRBJ1-2|NA
CASSPTGGDQPFYGYTF
TGTGCCAGCTCACCCACAGGGGGAGACCAACCATTCTATGGCTACACCTTC
>NA|TRBV3-1/TRBV3-2|TRBJ1-5|NA
CASSRAVDQPQHF
TGTGCCAGCAGCCGGGCAGTAGATCAGCCCCAGCATTTT
>TRBD1|TRBV19|TRBJ1-2|NA
CASSPRQGERGYTF
TGTGCCAGTAGTCCCCGACAGGGTGAGCGGGGCTACACCTTC
>NA|TRBV21-1|TRBJ1-4|once
CASSKQQTRRSEKLFF
TGTGCCAGCAGCAAACAGCAGACTCGGCGGTCTGAAAAACTGTTTTTT
>TRBD2|TRBV27|TRBJ2-1|once
CASSLLLAGVDNEQFF
TGTGCCAGCAGTTTATTACTAGCGGGGGTGGACAATGAGCAGTTCTTC
>TRBD2|TRBV5-4|TRBJ2-3|NA
CASSLVASGGVDTQYF
TGTGCCAGCAGCTTGGTGGCTAGCGGGGGGGTAGATACGCAGTATTTT